The rows below give T cell receptor beta chains drawn from one sample of a study of cytomegalovirus exposure and HLA in healthy donors. Sequenced by immunoSEQ multiplex PCR; TCRdb stores in-frame clones only, minus some. The repertoire holds approximately 120,000 clones, with roughly 76% as singletons. Sequenced input: PBMCs. These receptors were taken from a woman in her fifties or sixties in good health and CMV-seropositive. The CDR3 runs from the conserved cysteine through the conserved F or W. The order of the fields is CDR3 length, J gene, clone size, V gene, D gene, CDR3 DNA, CDR3 protein. A D gene is named only where the DNA matches it firmly. Not all rows give a size; the values are once, few, many and, for expanded clones, a class.

14 | TRBJ2-5 | NA | TRBV7-9 | NA | TGTGCCAGCAGCTTAAGCCAACTCGGGGAGACCCAGTACTTC | CASSLSQLGETQYF
13 | TRBJ2-5 | NA | TRBV7-9 | NA | TGTGCCAGCAGCTTATCAGGGGAAGAGACCCAGTACTTC | CASSLSGEETQYF
18 | TRBJ1-6 | few | TRBV5-6 | TRBD1 | TGTGCCAGCAGCTTGTGGGACAGGGGGTCCTCCTATAATTCACCCCTCCACTTT | CASSLWDRGSSYNSPLHF
16 | TRBJ1-1 | NA | TRBV7-9 | TRBD1 | TGTTCCAGCAGCTCAGCCGGGACAGGGATGAACACTGAAGCTTTCTTT | CSSSSAGTGMNTEAFF
15 | TRBJ2-7 | NA | TRBV6-5 | TRBD2 | TGTGCCAGCAGCCGCAGCGGGAGGGACTCCTACGAGCAGTACTTC | CASSRSGRDSYEQYF
17 | TRBJ2-7 | NA | TRBV7-2 | TRBD2 | TGTGCCAGCGGCTTAGGACTAGCGGGGGAGACGCGGTACGAGCAGTACTTC | CASGLGLAGETRYEQYF
16 | TRBJ2-1 | NA | TRBV7-3 | TRBD2 | TGTGCCAGCAGCTTAATACCCAGCGGGGGGGCCGGGGAGCAGTTCTTC | CASSLIPSGGAGEQFF
14 | TRBJ2-1 | NA | TRBV25-1 | TRBD2 | TGTGCCAGCAGTGAATCCGGGAGGAGGGTTGAGCAGTTCTTC | CASSESGRRVEQFF
16 | TRBJ1-1 | NA | TRBV7-9 | TRBD1 | TGTTCCAGCAGTCAGCTCGGACAGGGGGTCTGGACTGAAGCTTTCTTT | CSSSQLGQGVWTEAFF
16 | TRBJ2-3 | NA | TRBV7-2 | TRBD2 | TGTGCCAGCAGCCGCGGAACAAGCGGGGCCACAGATACGCAGTATTTT | CASSRGTSGATDTQYF
15 | TRBJ2-2 | few | TRBV4-3 | TRBD1 | TGCGCCAGCAGCCCTACAGGGGGCGGGACCGGGGAGCTGTTTTTT | CASSPTGGGTGELFF
17 | TRBJ2-5 | few | TRBV11-2 | TRBD2 | TGTGCCAGCGTTACCGGGACTAGCGGGAGTAGGCGTGAGACCCAGTACTTC | CASVTGTSGSRRETQYF
19 | TRBJ2-2 | once | TRBV14 | NA | TGTGCCAGCAGCCATGAAGAGTCCCTAGCGCGTGCGAACACCGGGGAGCTGTTTTTT | CASSHEESLARANTGELFF